The source of this T cell receptor beta chain is a study of blood T cell repertoires in COVID-19. Study-level information: The study drew acute and convalescent COVID-19 samples from the United States, Italy and Spain. From T cells, B-cell-depleted T cells, or PBMCs came the material, which was cDNA or gDNA.

This CDR3 has 13 residues. The V end lost 4 bases, the J end lost 6 bases, and 12 bases lay between the germline ends. From germline, CDR1 is LGHDT and CDR2 YNNKEL (reference sequence). Source study methods: Nucleated cell counts were estimated from reference gene primer amplification. Data came from immunoSEQ multiplex PCR; TCRdb stores just in-frame clones and leaves some out. D and trimming were read from the DNA, whereas the V and J calls and clone size are those reported in that table. The sample lists about 35,000 clones; 90% were seen once. The receptor was isolated from a man older than 75 with acute or convalescent COVID-19. The sequenced sample was peripheral blood. This chain links TRBV3-1 (or the pseudogene TRBV3-2) with TRBJ2-5, with D perhaps matching TRBD2 (6 bases). DNA for the CDR3: TGTGCCAGCAGCCGGAGGGGTGAGAAGACCCAGTACTTC. It translates to CASSRRGEKTQYF.